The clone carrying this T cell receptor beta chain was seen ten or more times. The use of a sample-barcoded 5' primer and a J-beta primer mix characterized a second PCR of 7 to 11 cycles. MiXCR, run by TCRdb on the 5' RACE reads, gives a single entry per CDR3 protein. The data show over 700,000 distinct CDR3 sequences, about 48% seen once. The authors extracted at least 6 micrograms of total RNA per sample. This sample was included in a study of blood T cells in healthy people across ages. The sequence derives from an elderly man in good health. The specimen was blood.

In DNA form, the CDR3 reads TGCAGTGTTCCAATCGTCGGACTAGCGGGAGGGGGCTACGAGCAGTACTTC. This gives the protein CSVPIVGLAGGGYEQYF. The chain carries TRBV20-1 and TRBJ2-7; TRBD2 agrees at 15 bases. Germline lookup yields CDR1 DFQATT and CDR2 SNEGSKA (reference sequence). CDR3 length: 17 residues. With 7 bases clipped from V and 3 bases from J, the junction kept 13 bases outside the gene matches.